What follows is one TCR beta chain and its context. This clone was seen only once. Its recognized antigen is unknown. Base qualities are not provided; no much larger clone lies one nucleotide away. The data were obtained in a study of Ad26.COV2.S vaccination and SARS-CoV-2 variants (dated by TCRdb to the early 2020s). Turning to the overall study: Donors in the vaccine arm were drawn from COV1001, a phase I-IIa trial of Ad26.COV2.S in healthy adults that was multicentre, randomized, double-blind and placebo-controlled. A total of about 30 samples were included in the TCR-sequenced set, comprising some 20 Ad26.COV2.S vaccine recipients, 5 placebo recipients and 8 SARS-CoV-2 convalescent individuals. Ad26.COV2.S was given intramuscularly at 5x10^10 or 1x10^11 viral particles, as a single shot or as two shots 56 days apart. The specificity and breadth of SARS-CoV-2-reactive T cell receptors after Ad26.COV2.S vaccination were assessed by TCRbeta repertoire sequencing. Investigators did not know the trial group allocation while performing experiments and assessing outcomes. Trial participants were randomized into five groups of five, in which low-dose or high-dose Ad26.COV2.S was given once or twice, or placebo was given on both occasions.

What this sample's treatment or condition label stands for: around 19 received Ad26.COV2.S at low or high dose, single or two shots; roughly five received placebo; per-sample allocation not given. For vaccine and placebo recipients, repertoires were sequenced using samples collected on day 63 after the first injection. Between 29 July and 7 August 2020, Cohort 1b enrolled around 24 adults aged 18-55 years at one site in Boston, USA. As a vaccine, Ad26.COV2.S was a replication-incompetent adenovirus type 26 vector that expressed a prefusion-stabilized SARS-CoV-2 spike protein derived from the original Wuhan strain. TCRbeta CDR3 regions were sequenced with the immunoSEQ Assay. After extraction, genomic DNA underwent amplification by bias-controlled multiplex PCR, followed by high-throughput sequencing. Turning to the authors' computational methods: To quantify the absolute abundance of every unique TCRbeta CDR3 region, sequences were collapsed and filtered. T cell fraction was estimated by normalization of TCRbeta template counts to usable DNA, with usable DNA being measured through amplification of reference genes present in all nucleated cells. Repertoire TCRs were annotated as SARS-CoV-2-specific by exact matching of V gene, CDR3 amino acid sequence and J gene to a known reactive TCR set. MIRA supplied the reference SARS-CoV-2 TCR set, which was filtered for enrichment in COVID-19-positive ImmuneCODE repertoires so that public or cross-reactive TCRs were removed. Using the MIRA antigens, annotated TCRs were further analysed by specific ORF or by position within an ORF. Depth was the summed frequency of annotated unique rearrangements, while breadth was defined as annotated unique rearrangements over total unique productive rearrangements. Group comparisons of TCR breadth used two-sided Wilcoxon rank-sum tests. Sourced from immuneACCESS, this table was stored by TCRdb with only in-frame sequences that have V and J called. A share of the clones is absent; for the studies checked, an unresolved V gene accounts for under half, and the remainder has no known explanation. Clone size and V and J calls were adopted from that table, with D and trimming inferred from the DNA. This sample is represented by roughly 680,000 clones; about 90% of them were singletons. The ten largest clones take up 1.5% of the sample.

The germline V gene (reference sequence) supplies CDR1 SEHNR and CDR2 FQNEAQ. Measured from the cysteine to the phenylalanine, the CDR3 is 17 residues long. The kept DNA is CDR3 alone, 51 bases in frame from the first base. V is trimmed back by 5 bases and J by 3 bases, and the junction contains 11 bases that no gene match accounts for. Overall study results and their limits: Comparing responses between vaccine doses or regimens was not something the study was powered to do. Compared with placebo recipients, Ad26.COV2.S recipients showed higher spike-specific TCR breadth (P = 0.0014). The authors noted that the TCR breadth and depth analyses may have underestimated total T cell responses. Comparable non-spike TCR breadth was observed between vaccine and placebo recipients, consistent with only spike being contained in the vaccine. After vaccination, spike-specific CD8+ and CD4+ T cell responses were reported to show substantial breadth.

The sequences come from peripheral blood, collected in a trial of Ad26.COV2.S vaccine versus placebo. The TCR sequence derives from a person between 18 and 59 years old who received the Ad26.COV2.S COVID-19 vaccine or a placebo. This receptor chain uses TRBV7-9 and TRBJ2-1; a stretch of 9 junction bases matches TRBD1. In nucleotide form, the sequence is TGTGCCAGCAGCGGGACAGGGCCCTCACATTTCTACAATGAGCAGTTCTTC. Translated, it gives CASSGTGPSHFYNEQFF.